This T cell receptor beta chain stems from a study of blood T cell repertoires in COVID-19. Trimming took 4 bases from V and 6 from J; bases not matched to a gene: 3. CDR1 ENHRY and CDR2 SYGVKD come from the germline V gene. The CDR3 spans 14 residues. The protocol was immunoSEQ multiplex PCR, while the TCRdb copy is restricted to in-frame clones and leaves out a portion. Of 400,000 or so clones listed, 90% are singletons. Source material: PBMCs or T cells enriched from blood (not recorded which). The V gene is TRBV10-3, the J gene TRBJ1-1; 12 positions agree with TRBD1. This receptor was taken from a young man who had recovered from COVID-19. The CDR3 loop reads CAISAGQGASEAFF. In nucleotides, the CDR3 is TGTGCCATCAGTGCGGGACAGGGGGCATCTGAAGCTTTCTTT.